The entry below describes one T cell receptor beta chain. The antigen is unknown. The trim removed 4 bases at V and 10 bases at J, leaving 5 bases unmatched. CDR3 size: 14 residues. In germline, CDR1 is SGHRS, CDR2 YFSETQ. This entry comes from a study of shared clonotypes between healthy human individuals. The deep-level immunoSEQ assay was used. Only in-frame clones appear in the TCRdb table, and some are missing; sequencing was by immunoSEQ multiplex PCR. This table holds about 2.3 million clones, approximately 95% found once. Whole-study findings and limits: Against clonotypes common to all four donors, non-shared ones had lower generation probabilities.

The source material was naive CD4+ T cells from PBMCs. Subset defined: CD45RA+ positively selected. The sequence was obtained from a man aged 18 to 30 in good health. Some clones in this sample may be carry-over from other donors' samples. The chain is built from TRBV5-1 and TRBJ2-1; 13 bases fit TRBD2. The CDR3 reads CASSVGLAGQEQFF. The CDR3, as DNA: TGCGCCAGCAGCGTGGGACTAGCGGGACAGGAGCAGTTCTTC.